One sample yielded the 2 T cell receptor beta chains listed below, sequenced in a study of breast tumors, draining lymph nodes, adjacent tissues. TCRdb reprocessed the multiplex PCR reads with MiXCR, giving one entry per CDR3 protein. The repertoire holds under 250,000 distinct CDR3 sequences, with roughly 32% as singletons. Axillary draining lymph nodes of breast cancer patients supplied the node samples. What was sequenced was axillary lymph node tissue. These receptors were obtained from a female donor with breast cancer. Some clones in this sample may be carry-over from other donors' samples.

This clonotype was seen many times. The chain joins TRBV30 to TRBJ1-3; D not certain. The CDR3 is made up of 14 amino acids. The germline gives CDR1 GTSNPN, CDR2 SVGIG (reference sequence). Trimming cost V 4 bases and J 3 bases, with 13 bases left between them. CDR3 coding DNA: TGTGCCTGGACCTCTGGGTTTCGTGGAAACACCATATATTTT. This encodes CAWTSGFRGNTIYF.

In its sample, this clonotype was seen many times. J is TRBJ2-5 and V is TRBV7-8; a possible D gene is TRBD1 (6 bases). Germline CDR1 reads SGHVS; CDR2 reads FQNEAQ. Trimming pared 6 bases from V and 2 bases from J, leaving 13 bases between. The CDR3 is made up of 14 amino acids. CDR3: CASRYRARQETQYF. For the CDR3, the DNA is TGTGCCAGCAGGTACAGGGCCCGTCAAGAGACCCAGTACTTC.